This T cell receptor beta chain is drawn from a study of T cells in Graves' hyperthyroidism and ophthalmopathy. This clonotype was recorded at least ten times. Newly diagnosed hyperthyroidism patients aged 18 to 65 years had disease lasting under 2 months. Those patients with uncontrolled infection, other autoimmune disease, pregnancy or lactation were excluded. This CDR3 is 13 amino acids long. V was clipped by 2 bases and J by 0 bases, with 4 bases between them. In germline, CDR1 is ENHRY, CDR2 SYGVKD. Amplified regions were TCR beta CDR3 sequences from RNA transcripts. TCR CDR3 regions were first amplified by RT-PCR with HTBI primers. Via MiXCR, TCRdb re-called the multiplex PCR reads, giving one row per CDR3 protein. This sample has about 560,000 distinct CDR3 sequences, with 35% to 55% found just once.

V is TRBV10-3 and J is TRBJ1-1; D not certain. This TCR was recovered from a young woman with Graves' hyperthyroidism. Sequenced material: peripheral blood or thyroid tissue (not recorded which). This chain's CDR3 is CAISELVNTEAFF. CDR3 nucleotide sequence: TGTGCCATCAGTGAGCTTGTGAACACTGAAGCTTTCTTT.